This T cell receptor (beta chain) was obtained from a study of blood T cells in healthy people across ages. General study points: Donor CMV infection status was unknown, possibly confounding age-related changes in expanded clonotypes. Unsorted PBMC input precluded a conclusive naive versus antigen-experienced comparison.

The CDR3 loop spans 16 amino acids. CDR1 and CDR2 (germline): KGHSH, LQKENI. V dropped 2 bases and J dropped 5 bases, with 15 bases sitting between them. At least 7 million PBMCs were isolated per sample. The second PCR ran roughly 6 to 12 cycles with a sample-barcoded 5' primer and J-beta primers. Researchers report that each sample yielded at least 3 million CDR3-containing paired-end reads. From the 5' RACE reads, TCRdb called clonotypes with MiXCR, one entry per CDR3 protein. The table shows 750,000 to 950,000 distinct CDR3 sequences, with 25% to 30% occurring only once. This clonotype appeared a few times. Its antigen is unknown. The sample also formed part of further work on T cells of mothers and their children.

The chain carries TRBV18 and TRBJ1-4, with a possible D match to TRBD1 (6 bases). The clonotype comes from a boy aged 5-17 years in good health. Sequenced sample: blood. CDR3 region: CASSPMIRGENEKLFF. DNA for the CDR3: TGTGCCAGCTCACCAATGATCAGGGGAGAAAATGAAAAACTGTTTTTT.